The subject of this entry is one T cell receptor (beta chain). Its target is unknown. This sample is drawn from a study of radiotherapy plus CTLA-4 blockade in lung cancer. On the study more broadly: Of the patients, around 17% showed objective responses and roughly 31% attained disease control. Overall study findings and caveats: Radiotherapy was combined with ipilimumab, and tumor-derived TCR clones then expanded in blood.

Enrolled patients, whose metastatic non-small-cell lung cancer was chemo-refractory, received focal radiation plus CTLA-4 blockade with ipilimumab. TCRdb keeps only in-frame clones here, not all; method: immunoSEQ multiplex PCR. The sample yields roughly 90,000 clones, roughly 80% seen once. This CDR3 is 18 amino acids long. V was pared by 0 bases and J by 2 bases, with 19 bases between. CDR1 MGHRA and CDR2 YSYEKL come from the germline V gene. The receptor comes from a human donor with non-small cell lung cancer that progressed on radiotherapy plus ipilimumab. The chain recombines TRBV4-1 with TRBJ2-5, with D possibly TRBD1 on 5 matching bases. The sequences come from peripheral blood, collected from a patient treated with radiotherapy plus ipilimumab. The CDR3 bases are TGCGCCAGCAGCCAAGATTCGCTAAAGGGGAAAACACAAGAGACCCAGTACTTC. Protein sequence: CASSQDSLKGKTQETQYF.